The entry that follows covers one T cell receptor (beta chain) sequence. Its antigen remains unknown. Generated by immunoSEQ multiplex PCR, the TCRdb table keeps only in-frame clones and is missing some. This table holds 200,000 or so clones, roughly 84% found once. This specimen comes from a study of cytomegalovirus exposure and HLA in healthy donors. The study, taken as a whole, reports: Most TCR sequences were uncommon, yet certain public TCRs appeared in many donors.

The germline V and J ends were trimmed by 3 bases and 5 bases, with 10 bases remaining between them. This CDR3 comprises 14 residues. The V gene's germline CDR1 is MNHEY and CDR2 SMNVEV (reference sequence). The clonotype originates from a man between 18 and 35 years old in good health and CMV-seropositive. The specimen was PBMCs. The V and J genes are TRBV27 and TRBJ1-4; D call uncertain. In DNA, the CDR3 is TGTGCCAGCAGTTTGAGCAGGCCCAATGAAAAACTGTTTTTT. Its translation: CASSLSRPNEKLFF.